Below are 10 T cell receptor beta chains sequenced from a single sample in a study of shared clonotypes between healthy human individuals. Only CD45RO-negative cells positively selected for CCR7 counted as naive CD8 cells, so terminally differentiated effector memory CD45RA+ cells were excluded. Clones were read by immunoSEQ multiplex PCR, and TCRdb kept only the in-frame ones, dropping some. The sample has over 800,000 clones; almost 95% are singletons. The sequenced material came from naive CD8+ T cells sorted from blood. The source of these receptors is a man aged 25-40 years in good health.

The chain combines TRBV7-9 with TRBJ2-7; D not resolved. Deletions cut 6 bases from V and 0 bases from J, with 9 bases between. Germline V gene data show CDR1 as SEHNR and CDR2 as FQNEAQ (reference sequence). The CDR3 covers 13 residues. Here the CDR3 DNA reads TGTGCCAGCAGGGGTGTCAGCTCCTACGAGCAGTACTTC. It yields the protein CASRGVSSYEQYF.

The gene calls are TRBV13 and TRBJ1-1; D may be TRBD1 (5 bases). This CDR3 region has 15 residues. Per the germline V gene, CDR1 is PRHDT and CDR2 is FYEKMQ (reference sequence). V was cut by 5 bases and J by 5 bases, with 18 bases left in between. CDR3: CASSPPAEGRTEAFF. Here the CDR3 DNA reads TGTGCCAGCAGCCCACCCGCCGAGGGACGGACTGAAGCTTTCTTT.

This clone has more than one count but fewer than ten. The genes are TRBV14 and TRBJ2-7; 7 nucleotides agree with TRBD2. Germline values: CDR1 SGHDN, CDR2 FVKESK. This CDR3 region has 13 residues. V was pared by 4 bases and J by 6 bases, with 6 bases of the junction left unmatched. For the CDR3, the DNA is TGTGCCAGCAGCCCGACTAGCTTCCGCGAGCAGTACTTC. Its translation is CASSPTSFREQYF.

The chain links TRBV15 to TRBJ2-7; TRBD1 matches at 9 bases. Germline V gives CDR1 LNHNV, CDR2 YYDKDF (reference sequence). This CDR3 has 15 residues. V trimming: 0 bases; J trimming: 5 bases; junction bases outside the gene matches: 5. Here the CDR3 reads CATSRDLGQGNEQYF. The DNA for the CDR3 is TGTGCCACCAGCAGAGATCTGGGACAGGGAAACGAGCAGTACTTC.

CDR3 in DNA: TGTGCCAGCAGCCCAGGAGGGAACGAGCAGTACTTC. It translates to CASSPGGNEQYF. The chain links TRBV7-9 to TRBJ2-7; possibly TRBD2 for D (6 bases). Trimming removed 5 bases from V and 5 bases from J, with 10 bases in between. The CDR3 runs to 12 residues. The germline V gene has CDR1 SEHNR and CDR2 FQNEAQ (reference sequence).

The chain carries TRBV28 and TRBJ2-5; TRBD1 is a possible D gene (6 bases). V was shortened by 4 bases and J by 5 bases, with 17 bases between the two germline ends. The CDR3 runs 15 residues. Germline V gene data show CDR1 as MDHEN and CDR2 as SYDVKM. The CDR3 here is CASSSYRVRGETQYF. CDR3 DNA sequence: TGTGCCAGCAGTTCTTACAGGGTGAGGGGGGAGACCCAGTACTTC. The variable domain in full, completed from reference TRBV28 and TRBJ2-5, reads DVKVTQSSRYLVKRTGEKVFLECVQDMDHENMFWYRQDPGLGLRLIYFSYDVKMKEKGDIPEGYSVSREKKERFSLILESASTNQTSMYLCASSSYRVRGETQYFGPGTRLLVL.

The gene calls are TRBV9 and TRBJ2-7, with TRBD2 identical over 10 bases. This CDR3 is 15 amino acids long. Germline V lookup: CDR1 SGDLS, CDR2 YYNGEE. The V gene end was trimmed by 3 bases and the J gene end by 4 bases; junction bases not matched to a gene: 7. Here the CDR3 reads CASSASGSTWYEQYF. The CDR3 coding sequence is TGTGCCAGCAGCGCTAGCGGGAGTACTTGGTACGAGCAGTACTTC.

The chain is built from TRBV7-9 and TRBJ2-5, with TRBD2 matching over 9 bases. The germline V gene encodes CDR1 SEHNR and CDR2 FQNEAQ (reference sequence). V trimming: 1 base; J trimming: 6 bases; junction bases outside the gene matches: 9. This CDR3 is built from 16 residues. The CDR3 DNA sequence: TGTGCCAGCAGCTTAGAGGGGCGGGAGGGCCTGAAGACCCAGTACTTC. Its translation: CASSLEGREGLKTQYF.

The chain employs TRBV11-3 and TRBJ2-3; unclear D gene. Germline loops: CDR1 SGHNT, CDR2 YENEEA. The CDR3 has 13 residues. Trimming pared 5 bases from V and 2 bases from J, leaving 8 bases between. The CDR3 region is CASSLGFTDTQYF. The CDR3 DNA reads as TGTGCCAGCAGCCTTGGGTTCACAGATACGCAGTATTTT.

The chain combines TRBV15 with TRBJ2-1, with D hard to call. CDR1 and CDR2 (germline): LNHNV, YYDKDF (reference sequence). V was pared by 3 bases and J by 7 bases, with 10 bases between. The CDR3 covers 13 residues. The CDR3 DNA reads TGTGCCACCAGCAGGGGTGAAGGAAATGAGCAGTTCTTC. It translates to CATSRGEGNEQFF.